The T cell receptor beta chain described here comes from a study of T cell repertoires in cytomegalovirus infection. Across the study: Both recently identified HLA-C-restricted and well-studied HLA-B-restricted CMV epitopes were used in the study.

One entry per CDR3 protein results from TCRdb running MiXCR on the reads. The sample records approximately 100,000 distinct CDR3 sequences, around 40% being singletons. Broader study findings: In two of eight donors, the top clonotype was HLA-C-restricted CMV-specific.

A note on this clonotype: Its matching antigen is unknown. Because the CDR3 is missing its conserved closing phenylalanine or tryptophan, this is likely a read error.

Sequenced material: CD8+ T cells from cultured PBMCs, taken from culture after CMV antigen stimulation. This receptor was taken from a human donor in good health (CMV status not recorded). Some clones in this sample may be carry-over from other donors' samples.

The CDR3 DNA is TGCGCCAGCAGCTTGGAAGCAGGGTTTGGCTACACCATC. Protein product: CASSLEAGFGYTI. V and J are TRBV5-1 and TRBJ1-2, with D tentatively TRBD1 (5 bases). The germline gives CDR1 SGHRS, CDR2 YFSETQ. CDR3 length equals 13 residues. V lost 0 bases and J 7 bases, leaving 10 bases between the germline ends.